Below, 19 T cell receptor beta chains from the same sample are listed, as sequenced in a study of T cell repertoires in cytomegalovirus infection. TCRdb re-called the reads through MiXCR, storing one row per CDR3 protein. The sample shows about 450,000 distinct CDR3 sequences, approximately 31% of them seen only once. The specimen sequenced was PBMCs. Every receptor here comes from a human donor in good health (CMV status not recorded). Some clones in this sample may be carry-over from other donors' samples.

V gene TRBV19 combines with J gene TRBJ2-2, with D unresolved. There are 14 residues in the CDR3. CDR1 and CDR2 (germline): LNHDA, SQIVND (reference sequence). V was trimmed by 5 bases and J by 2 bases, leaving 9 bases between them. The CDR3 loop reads CASSPPDNTGELFF. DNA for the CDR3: TGTGCCAGTAGTCCGCCTGATAACACCGGGGAGCTGTTTTTT.

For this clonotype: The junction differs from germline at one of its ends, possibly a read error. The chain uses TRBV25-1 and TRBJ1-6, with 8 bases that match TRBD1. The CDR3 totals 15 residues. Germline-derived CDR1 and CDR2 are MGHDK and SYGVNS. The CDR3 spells CASSEHGTGNSPLNF. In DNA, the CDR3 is TGTGCCAGCAGTGAACACGGGACAGGAAATTCACCCCTCAACTTT.

The CDR3 protein is CASSRGEGFYEKLFF. In DNA form, the CDR3 reads TGCGCCAGCAGCAGAGGTGAAGGGTTTTATGAAAAACTGTTTTTT. This chain joins TRBV5-1 and TRBJ1-4; D unclear. This CDR3 comprises 15 residues. Trimming took off 4 bases at V and 6 bases at J, with 16 bases between the two ends. Germline V gene data show CDR1 as SGHRS and CDR2 as YFSETQ.

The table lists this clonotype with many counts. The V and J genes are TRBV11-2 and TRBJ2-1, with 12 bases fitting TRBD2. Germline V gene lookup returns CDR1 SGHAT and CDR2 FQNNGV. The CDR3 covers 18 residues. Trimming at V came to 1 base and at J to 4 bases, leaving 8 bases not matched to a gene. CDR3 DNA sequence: TGTGCCAGCAGCTTAGTCCCGACTAGCGGGGGCCAGTACAATGAGCAGTTCTTC. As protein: CASSLVPTSGGQYNEQFF.

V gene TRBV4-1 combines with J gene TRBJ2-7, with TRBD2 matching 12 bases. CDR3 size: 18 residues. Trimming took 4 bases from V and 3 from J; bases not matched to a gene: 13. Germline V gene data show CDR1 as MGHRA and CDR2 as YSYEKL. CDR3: CASSPRTSGEFKSYEQYF. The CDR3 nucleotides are TGCGCCAGCAGCCCAAGGACTAGCGGGGAATTCAAAAGCTACGAGCAGTACTTC.

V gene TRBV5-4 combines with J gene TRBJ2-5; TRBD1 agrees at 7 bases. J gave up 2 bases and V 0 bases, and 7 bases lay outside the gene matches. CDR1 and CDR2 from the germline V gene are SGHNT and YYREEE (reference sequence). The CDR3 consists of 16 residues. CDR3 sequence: CASSLGNRGRQETQYF. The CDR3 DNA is TGTGCCAGCAGCTTGGGAAACAGGGGTAGGCAAGAGACCCAGTACTTC.

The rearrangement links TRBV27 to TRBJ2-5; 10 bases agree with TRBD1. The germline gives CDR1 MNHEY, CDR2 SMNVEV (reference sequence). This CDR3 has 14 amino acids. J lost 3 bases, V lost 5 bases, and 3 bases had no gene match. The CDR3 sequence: CASSGDRGEETQYF. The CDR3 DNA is TGTGCCAGCAGTGGGGACAGGGGTGAAGAGACCCAGTACTTC.

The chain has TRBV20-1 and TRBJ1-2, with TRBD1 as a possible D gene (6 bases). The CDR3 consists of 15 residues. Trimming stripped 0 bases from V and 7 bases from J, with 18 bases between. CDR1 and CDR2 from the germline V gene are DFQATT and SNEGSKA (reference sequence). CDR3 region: CSARDGGGYYSGYTF. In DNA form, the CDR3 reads TGCAGTGCTAGAGATGGAGGGGGTTATTACTCTGGCTACACCTTC.

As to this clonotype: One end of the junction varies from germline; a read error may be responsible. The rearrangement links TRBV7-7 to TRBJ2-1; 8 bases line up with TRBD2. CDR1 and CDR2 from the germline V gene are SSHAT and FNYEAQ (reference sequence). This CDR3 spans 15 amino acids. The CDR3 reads CASSSRRGGITEQFF. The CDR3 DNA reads TGTGCTAGCAGCTCGCGGCGCGGGGGGATCACTGAGCAGTTCTTC.

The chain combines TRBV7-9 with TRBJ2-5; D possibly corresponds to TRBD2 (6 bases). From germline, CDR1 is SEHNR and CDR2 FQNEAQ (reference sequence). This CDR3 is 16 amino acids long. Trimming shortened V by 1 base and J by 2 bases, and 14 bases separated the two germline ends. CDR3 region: CASSLGMGTHQETQYF. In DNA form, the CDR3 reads TGTGCCAGCAGCTTAGGAATGGGGACTCATCAAGAGACCCAGTACTTC.

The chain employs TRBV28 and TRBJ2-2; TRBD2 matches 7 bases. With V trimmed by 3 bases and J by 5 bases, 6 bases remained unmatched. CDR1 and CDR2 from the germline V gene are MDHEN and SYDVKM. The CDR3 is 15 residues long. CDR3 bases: TGTGCCAGCAGTTTCCCCCGGGGGGAGACCGGGGAGCTGTTTTTT. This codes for CASSFPRGETGELFF.

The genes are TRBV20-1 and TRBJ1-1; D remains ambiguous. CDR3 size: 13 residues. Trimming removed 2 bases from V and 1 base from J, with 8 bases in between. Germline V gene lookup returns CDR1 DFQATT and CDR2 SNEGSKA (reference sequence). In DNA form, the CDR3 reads TGCAGTGCTAGATCGGGTTCGAACACTGAAGCTTTCTTT. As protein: CSARSGSNTEAFF.

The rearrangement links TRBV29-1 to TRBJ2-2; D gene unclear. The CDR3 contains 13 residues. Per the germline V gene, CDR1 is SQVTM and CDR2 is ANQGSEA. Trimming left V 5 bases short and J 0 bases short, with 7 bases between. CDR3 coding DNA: TGCAGCGTTCGCGGTGCGAACACCGGGGAGCTGTTTTTT. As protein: CSVRGANTGELFF.

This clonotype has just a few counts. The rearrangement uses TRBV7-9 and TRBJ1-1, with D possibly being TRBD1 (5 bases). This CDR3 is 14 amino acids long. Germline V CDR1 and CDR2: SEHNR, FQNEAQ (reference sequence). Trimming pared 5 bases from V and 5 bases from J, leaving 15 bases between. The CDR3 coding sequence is TGTGCCAGCAGCCCCCACGGGGCGCATACTGAAGCTTTCTTT. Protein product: CASSPHGAHTEAFF.

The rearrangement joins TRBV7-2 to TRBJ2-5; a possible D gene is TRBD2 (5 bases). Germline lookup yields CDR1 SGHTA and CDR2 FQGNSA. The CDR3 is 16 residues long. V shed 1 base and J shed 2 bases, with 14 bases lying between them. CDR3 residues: CASSLVGSVGQETQYF. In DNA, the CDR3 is TGTGCCAGCAGCTTAGTGGGTAGCGTTGGTCAAGAGACCCAGTACTTC.

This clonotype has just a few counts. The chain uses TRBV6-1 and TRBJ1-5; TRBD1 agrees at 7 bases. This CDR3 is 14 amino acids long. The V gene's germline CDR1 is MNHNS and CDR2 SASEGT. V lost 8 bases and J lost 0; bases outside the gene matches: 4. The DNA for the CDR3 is TGTGCCAGCGACAGGGCCTATAGCAATCAGCCCCAGCATTTT. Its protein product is CASDRAYSNQPQHF.

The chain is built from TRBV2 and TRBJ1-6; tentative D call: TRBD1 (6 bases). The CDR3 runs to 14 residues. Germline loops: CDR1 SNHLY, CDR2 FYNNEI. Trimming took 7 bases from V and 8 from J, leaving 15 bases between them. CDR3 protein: CASTLQGSDSPLHF. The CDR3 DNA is TGTGCCAGCACCCTACAGGGATCCGATTCACCCCTCCACTTT.

The CDR3 reads CAISESGSGANVLTF. The CDR3 DNA reads as TGTGCCATCAGTGAGTCGGGCTCTGGGGCCAACGTCCTGACTTTC. The rearrangement uses TRBV10-3 and TRBJ2-6; D is unresolved. V shed 0 bases and J shed 0 bases, with 3 bases lying between them. This CDR3 contains 15 residues. Germline loops: CDR1 ENHRY, CDR2 SYGVKD.

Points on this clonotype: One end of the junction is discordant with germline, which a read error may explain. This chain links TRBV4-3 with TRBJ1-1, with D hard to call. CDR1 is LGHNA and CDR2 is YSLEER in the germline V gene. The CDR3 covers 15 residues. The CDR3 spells CASSQDRNLNTEVFF. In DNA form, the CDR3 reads TGCGCCAGCAGCCAAGACAGGAACCTGAACACTGAAGTTTTCTTT.